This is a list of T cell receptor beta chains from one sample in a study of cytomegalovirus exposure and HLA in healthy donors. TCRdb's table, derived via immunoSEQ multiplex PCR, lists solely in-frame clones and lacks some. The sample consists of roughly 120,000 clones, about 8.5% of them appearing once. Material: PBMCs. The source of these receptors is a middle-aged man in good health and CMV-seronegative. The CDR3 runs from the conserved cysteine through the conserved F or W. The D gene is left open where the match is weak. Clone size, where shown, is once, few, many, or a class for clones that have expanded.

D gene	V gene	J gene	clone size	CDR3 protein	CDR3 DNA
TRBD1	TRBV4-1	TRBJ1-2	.	CASSQDRALVDYGYTF	TGCGCAAGCAGCCAAGACAGGGCCCTTGTGGACTATGGCTACACCTTC
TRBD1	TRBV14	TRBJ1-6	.	CASSHSARQGSSPLHF	TGTGCCAGCAGCCATTCCGCGAGACAGGGGTCTTCACCCCTCCACTTT
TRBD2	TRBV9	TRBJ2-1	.	CASSVEVAGWDEQFF	TGTGCCAGCAGCGTAGAGGTAGCGGGGTGGGATGAGCAGTTCTTC
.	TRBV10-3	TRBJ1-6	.	CAIMGEGNSPLPF	TGTGCCATCATGGGTGAGGGTAATTCACCCCTCCCCTTT
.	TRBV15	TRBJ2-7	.	CATSLDSPYEQYF	TGTGCCACCAGCTTGGACAGCCCCTACGAGCAGTACTTC
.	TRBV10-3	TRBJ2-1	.	CAISESSSPEQFF	TGTGCCATCAGTGAGTCCTCTAGCCCCGAGCAGTTCTTC
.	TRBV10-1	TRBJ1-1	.	CASSESRDTEAFF	TGCGCCAGCAGTGAGTCCCGGGATACTGAAGCTTTCTTT
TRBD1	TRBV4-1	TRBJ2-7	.	CASSRDRGQGYEQYF	TGCGCCAGCAGCCGGGACAGGGGGCAAGGCTACGAGCAGTACTTC
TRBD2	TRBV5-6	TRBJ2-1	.	CASSLGTSANEQFF	TGTGCCAGCAGCCTCGGGACTAGCGCCAATGAGCAGTTCTTC
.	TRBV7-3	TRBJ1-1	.	CASSLSLNTEAFF	TGTGCCAGCAGCTTATCATTGAACACTGAAGCTTTCTTT
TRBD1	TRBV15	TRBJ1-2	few	CATSRDTGGYGYTF	TGTGCCACCAGCAGAGATACAGGGGGTTATGGCTACACCTTC